This entry is about one T cell receptor (beta chain). After removal of 0 bases from V and 5 bases from J, the junction contained 8 bases not matched to a gene. The CDR3 loop spans 16 amino acids. Germline lookup yields CDR1 SGHDN and CDR2 FVKESK. This sample was taken from a study of control samples from healthy donors and cancer patients. Clones were sequenced by immunoSEQ multiplex PCR, and TCRdb holds only the in-frame ones, with some missing. The top ten clones hold roughly 1.9% of a sample with about 190,000 clones, about 90% of them seen once. Sequencing was performed on blood. The chain joins TRBV14 to TRBJ2-7; 9 bases align to TRBD2. The sequence was obtained from a man under 40 in good health. The CDR3 is CASSQDILAGIHEQYF. The CDR3, as DNA: TGTGCCAGCAGCCAAGATATCCTAGCGGGGATCCACGAGCAGTACTTC.